The source of this TCR beta chain is a study of beta chain features in type 1 diabetes. This clone was found many times. What it binds is not known. Study-level findings and limits: In type 1 diabetes patients, VDJ junctions had fewer insertions; deletions at these junctions were more frequent.

Sequencing targeted expressed TCRB transcripts, as all isolated RNA had been reverse transcribed. Clones were sequenced by immunoSEQ multiplex PCR, and TCRdb holds only the in-frame ones, with some missing. The repertoire holds over 500,000 clones, with 15% to 17% as singletons. V was shortened by 4 bases and J by 0 bases, with 7 bases between the two germline ends. Per the germline V gene, CDR1 is KGHSH and CDR2 is LQKENI. The CDR3 spans 13 residues. The TCR was taken from a young man in good health. The chain has TRBV18 and TRBJ2-7; D is ambiguous. Specimen: naive CD4+ T cells from blood. In DNA, the CDR3 is TGTGCCAGCTCACTCCGAAGCTCCTACGAGCAGTACTTC. Translating it yields CASSLRSSYEQYF.